This T cell receptor (beta chain) was recovered during a study of OX40 agonist ivuxolimab in advanced cancers. Whole-study context: All patients had ivuxolimab intravenously every 2 weeks at 0.01 to 10 mg/kg. Partial responses occurred in three patients (one hepatocellular carcinoma, two cutaneous melanoma).

The investigators sampled blood at baseline, at cycle 4 day 1, and at cycle 7 day 1. Data came from immunoSEQ multiplex PCR; TCRdb stores just in-frame clones and leaves some out. Seen here are tens of thousands of clones, under 90% observed once, and the top ten hold over 2%. Looked up from germline, CDR1 is ENHRY and CDR2 is SYGVKD. The junction had 8 bases not matched to a gene; V was cut back by 4 bases and J by 4 bases. The CDR3 length is 15 residues. This chain uses TRBV10-3 with TRBJ1-1, with 8 bases identical to TRBD1. The receptor was isolated from an adult with an advanced solid tumor such as melanoma, head and neck, liver or kidney cancer. This specimen was CD4+ or CD8+ T cells sorted from blood, taken in a trial of the OX40 agonist ivuxolimab. DNA of the CDR3: TGTGCCATCAGTGGCCTAGGACAGGGACTCACTGAAGCTTTCTTT. Protein sequence: CAISGLGQGLTEAFF.